What follows is one T cell receptor (beta chain) and its context. The record originates from a study of blood T cell repertoires in COVID-19. Overall study context: Both acute and convalescent COVID-19 samples were obtained from the United States, Italy and Spain.

This table comes from immunoSEQ multiplex PCR, and its TCRdb copy is limited to in-frame clones, with some not included. The data contain roughly 200,000 clones, more than 75% of them singletons. The CDR3 is 16 residues long. Germline V gene lookup returns CDR1 SGHTS and CDR2 YDEGEE. V lost 4 bases to trimming and J lost 1 base, with 17 bases between them. Seattle patients were enrolled during active infection and followed longitudinally. This chain connects TRBV5-8 to TRBJ2-5; D is possibly TRBD1 (6 bases). The receptor's source is a person aged 65 to 85 with COVID-19, enrolled during active disease. Sequences were obtained from peripheral blood. In nucleotides, the CDR3 is TGTGCCAGCAGCATCGGAAAAACAGGGACCCAAGAGACCCAGTACTTC. Translation: CASSIGKTGTQETQYF. Drawing the rest from reference TRBV5-8 and TRBJ2-5, the complete variable domain is EAGVTQSPTHLIKTRGQQATLRCSPISGHTSVYWYQQALGLGLQFLLWYDEGEERNRGNFPPRFSGRQFPNYSSELNVNALELEDSALYLCASSIGKTGTQETQYFGPGTRLLVL.